Shown below are 4 T cell receptor beta chains from a single sample sequenced in a study of blood T cell repertoires in COVID-19. The repertoire was sequenced with immunoSEQ multiplex PCR; TCRdb's copy has only in-frame clones and lacks some. The sample has roughly 70,000 clones, approximately 84% seen once. The sample consisted of peripheral blood. These receptors originate from a human donor in a cohort sampled during active COVID-19.

This chain joins TRBV28 and TRBJ1-2; a weak D match, TRBD1 (5 bases). The CDR3 contains 12 residues. The germline gives CDR1 MDHEN, CDR2 SYDVKM. DNA for the CDR3: TGTGGCGCGGCGGGACTTGGCTATGGCTACACCTTC. Its protein product is CGAAGLGYGYTF.

This sequence joins TRBV12-3 or TRBV12-4 and TRBJ2-6; a weak D match, TRBD1 (6 bases). The length of the CDR3 is 13 residues. Trimming stripped 5 bases from V and 6 bases from J, with 8 bases between. This chain's CDR3 is CASSQGTANVLTF. The CDR3 DNA follows: TGTGCCAGCAGTCAGGGGACGGCCAACGTCCTGACTTTC.

This chain links TRBV7-2 with TRBJ2-2; weak D call: TRBD1 (5 bases). The CDR3 is made up of 15 amino acids. Trimming removed 1 base from V and 4 bases from J, with 10 bases in between. The germline V gene has CDR1 SGHTA and CDR2 FQGNSA. The CDR3: CASSLVPGITGELFF. DNA of the CDR3: TGTGCCAGCAGCTTAGTTCCAGGGATCACCGGGGAGCTGTTTTTT.

The rearrangement joins TRBV27 to TRBJ2-7; D might be TRBD2 (6 bases). The germline V gene has CDR1 MNHEY and CDR2 SMNVEV (reference sequence). The CDR3 sequence is 14 residues long. Trimming shortened V by 0 bases and J by 6 bases, and 12 bases separated the two germline ends. The DNA for the CDR3 is TGTGCCAGCAGTTTATCTGGAGGGGCTCGCGAGCAGTACTTC. As protein: CASSLSGGAREQYF.